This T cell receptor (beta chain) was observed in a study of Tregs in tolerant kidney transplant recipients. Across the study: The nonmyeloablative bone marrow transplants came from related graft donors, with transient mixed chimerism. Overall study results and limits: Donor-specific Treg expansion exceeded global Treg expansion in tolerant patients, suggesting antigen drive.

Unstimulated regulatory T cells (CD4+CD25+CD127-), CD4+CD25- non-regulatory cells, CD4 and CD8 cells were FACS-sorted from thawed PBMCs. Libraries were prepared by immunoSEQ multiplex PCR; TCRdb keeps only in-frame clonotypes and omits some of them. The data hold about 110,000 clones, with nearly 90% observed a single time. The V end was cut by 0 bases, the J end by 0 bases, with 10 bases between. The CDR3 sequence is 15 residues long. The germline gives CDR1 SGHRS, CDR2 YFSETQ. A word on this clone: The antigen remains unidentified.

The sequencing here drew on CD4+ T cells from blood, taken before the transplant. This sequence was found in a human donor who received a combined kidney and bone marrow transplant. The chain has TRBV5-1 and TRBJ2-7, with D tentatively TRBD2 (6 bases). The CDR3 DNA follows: TGCGCCAGCAGCTTGGAGGCGGGGAGCTCCTACGAGCAGTACTTC. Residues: CASSLEAGSSYEQYF.